This is a list of T cell receptor beta chains from one sample in a study of somatic mutations in cytotoxic T cells in rheumatoid arthritis. Produced via immunoSEQ multiplex PCR; TCRdb's table is partial and in-frame only. The sample holds more than 5,500 clones, roughly 75% seen once. The sample was CD8+ T cells sorted from blood. The receptors stem from a woman in her sixties in good health. Each CDR3 is given with its conserved first and last residue. Each record gives: clone size, V gene, D gene, J gene, CDR3 protein, CDR3 DNA. The D gene is left open where the match is weak. The size entry is marked missing in some rows and otherwise reads once, few, many or a size class.

abundance: NA; v_gene: TRBV10-3; d_gene: NA; j_gene: TRBJ1-1; CDR3aa: CAIRLGGMNTEAFF; CDR3nt: TGTGCCATTCGACTGGGGGGGATGAACACTGAAGCTTTCTTT
abundance: once; v_gene: TRBV14; d_gene: TRBD2; j_gene: TRBJ2-1; CDR3aa: CASSALAGGYNEQFF; CDR3nt: TGTGCCAGCAGCGCACTAGCGGGAGGCTACAATGAGCAGTTCTTC
abundance: NA; v_gene: TRBV10-1; d_gene: TRBD1; j_gene: TRBJ1-2; CDR3aa: CASRTRQGRGYTF; CDR3nt: TGCGCCAGCAGGACCAGACAGGGGAGAGGCTACACCTTC
abundance: once; v_gene: TRBV7-3; d_gene: TRBD2; j_gene: TRBJ2-1; CDR3aa: CASSPNGGDSYNEQFF; CDR3nt: TGTGCCAGCAGCCCAAATGGGGGGGACTCATACAATGAGCAGTTCTTC
abundance: NA; v_gene: TRBV10-3; d_gene: TRBD2; j_gene: TRBJ2-5; CDR3aa: CAIRGLASQETQYF; CDR3nt: TGTGCCATCAGGGGACTAGCGAGCCAAGAGACCCAGTACTTC
abundance: NA; v_gene: TRBV27; d_gene: NA; j_gene: TRBJ2-1; CDR3aa: CASIGAPHNEQFF; CDR3nt: TGTGCCAGCATCGGAGCGCCCCACAATGAGCAGTTCTTC
abundance: NA; v_gene: TRBV29-1; d_gene: NA; j_gene: TRBJ1-2; CDR3aa: CSVDPERQEYGYTF; CDR3nt: TGCAGCGTTGACCCCGAACGCCAAGAGTATGGCTACACCTTC
abundance: NA; v_gene: TRBV6-1; d_gene: NA; j_gene: TRBJ2-1; CDR3aa: CASSRRAGSYNEQFF; CDR3nt: TGTGCCAGCAGCCGCAGGGCAGGGTCCTACAATGAGCAGTTCTTC
abundance: NA; v_gene: TRBV4-3; d_gene: NA; j_gene: TRBJ1-2; CDR3aa: CASSQSSGGVDPYGYTF; CDR3nt: TGCGCCAGCAGCCAATCTTCGGGAGGGGTCGATCCCTATGGCTACACCTTC
abundance: few; v_gene: TRBV7-8; d_gene: NA; j_gene: TRBJ2-7; CDR3aa: CASSEPGYEQYF; CDR3nt: TGTGCCAGCAGCGAACCAGGCTACGAGCAGTACTTC
abundance: NA; v_gene: TRBV9; d_gene: NA; j_gene: TRBJ1-6; CDR3aa: CASSVDRADSPLHF; CDR3nt: TGTGCCAGCAGCGTAGACAGGGCGGATTCACCCCTCCACTTT
abundance: NA; v_gene: TRBV11-2; d_gene: TRBD2; j_gene: TRBJ2-4; CDR3aa: CASSLLSGSENIQYF; CDR3nt: TGTGCCAGCAGCCTACTTAGCGGGAGTGAAAACATTCAGTACTTC
abundance: NA; v_gene: TRBV6-1; d_gene: TRBD2; j_gene: TRBJ2-7; CDR3aa: CASREGTLSGRAASEQYF; CDR3nt: TGTGCCAGCAGAGAAGGGACCTTAAGCGGGAGGGCGGCTTCCGAGCAGTACTTC
abundance: few; v_gene: TRBV29-1; d_gene: TRBD1; j_gene: TRBJ1-2; CDR3aa: CSVAFPDRSYYGYTF; CDR3nt: TGCAGCGTTGCGTTCCCGGACAGGTCCTACTATGGCTACACCTTC
abundance: once; v_gene: TRBV4-3; d_gene: TRBD2; j_gene: TRBJ2-5; CDR3aa: CASSQVLYRGGSTGEQYF; CDR3nt: TGCGCCAGCAGCCAAGTTTTGTATCGGGGCGGGAGTACAGGAGAGCAGTACTTC
abundance: NA; v_gene: TRBV29-1; d_gene: NA; j_gene: TRBJ1-2; CDR3aa: CSVEVLGESYGYTF; CDR3nt: TGCAGCGTTGAAGTTCTTGGGGAGTCCTATGGCTACACCTTC
abundance: NA; v_gene: TRBV10-3; d_gene: TRBD1; j_gene: TRBJ2-7; CDR3aa: CAISEWGTGGDEQYF; CDR3nt: TGTGCCATCAGTGAATGGGGGACAGGGGGCGACGAGCAGTACTTC
abundance: NA; v_gene: TRBV4-2; d_gene: NA; j_gene: TRBJ1-1; CDR3aa: CASSQPRQQTNTEAFF; CDR3nt: TGTGCCAGCAGCCAACCCCGACAGCAGACTAACACTGAAGCTTTCTTT
abundance: NA; v_gene: TRBV30; d_gene: TRBD1; j_gene: TRBJ1-3; CDR3aa: CAWSTGQGGNTIYF; CDR3nt: TGTGCCTGGAGTACCGGACAGGGAGGAAACACCATATATTTT
abundance: NA; v_gene: TRBV5-1; d_gene: TRBD2; j_gene: TRBJ2-5; CDR3aa: CASSLRLAGALDQYF; CDR3nt: TGCGCCAGCAGCTTGCGACTAGCGGGGGCCCTCGACCAGTACTTC
abundance: NA; v_gene: TRBV7-9; d_gene: TRBD1; j_gene: TRBJ2-2; CDR3aa: CASSSDRGQGGELFF; CDR3nt: TGTGCCAGCAGCTCGGACAGGGGGCAGGGCGGGGAGCTGTTTTTT
abundance: NA; v_gene: TRBV29-1; d_gene: TRBD1; j_gene: TRBJ1-4; CDR3aa: CSVGDSNEKLFF; CDR3nt: TGCAGCGTGGGGGACAGTAATGAAAAACTGTTTTTT
abundance: NA; v_gene: TRBV7-6; d_gene: NA; j_gene: TRBJ2-7; CDR3aa: CASSLGGVSYEQYF; CDR3nt: TGTGCCAGCAGCTTAGGCGGGGTATCCTACGAGCAGTACTTC
abundance: NA; v_gene: TRBV30; d_gene: TRBD2; j_gene: TRBJ2-1; CDR3aa: CAGHGRWDNEQFF; CDR3nt: TGTGCTGGTCACGGGAGGTGGGACAATGAGCAGTTCTTC
abundance: NA; v_gene: TRBV7-9; d_gene: TRBD1; j_gene: TRBJ2-7; CDR3aa: CASSLGTGGPYEQYF; CDR3nt: TGTGCCAGCAGCTTAGGGACAGGGGGTCCCTACGAGCAGTACTTC
abundance: NA; v_gene: TRBV7-6; d_gene: TRBD1; j_gene: TRBJ2-7; CDR3aa: CASSPPRTGAYEQYF; CDR3nt: TGTGCCAGCAGCCCCCCCCGGACAGGGGCCTACGAGCAGTACTTC
abundance: NA; v_gene: TRBV7-7; d_gene: TRBD2; j_gene: TRBJ2-5; CDR3aa: CASSLVVAGGQETQYF; CDR3nt: TGTGCCAGCAGCTTAGTGGTAGCGGGGGGCCAAGAGACCCAGTACTTC
abundance: NA; v_gene: TRBV29-1; d_gene: TRBD1; j_gene: TRBJ1-2; CDR3aa: CSVGDSVNYGYTF; CDR3nt: TGCAGCGTTGGGGACAGTGTTAACTATGGCTACACCTTC
abundance: once; v_gene: TRBV10-3; d_gene: NA; j_gene: TRBJ2-7; CDR3aa: CAISGDIYEQYF; CDR3nt: TGTGCCATCAGCGGGGATATCTACGAGCAGTACTTC
abundance: NA; v_gene: TRBV9; d_gene: TRBD1; j_gene: TRBJ2-7; CDR3aa: CASSLGQGYEQYF; CDR3nt: TGTGCCAGCAGCCTGGGACAGGGCTACGAGCAGTACTTC
abundance: NA; v_gene: TRBV10-1; d_gene: NA; j_gene: TRBJ2-3; CDR3aa: CASSETGGSTDTQYF; CDR3nt: TGCGCCAGCAGTGAGACAGGAGGGAGCACAGATACGCAGTATTTT
abundance: NA; v_gene: TRBV5-1; d_gene: NA; j_gene: TRBJ1-1; CDR3aa: CASSLDTNTEAFF; CDR3nt: TGCGCCAGCAGCTTGGACACGAACACTGAAGCTTTCTTT
abundance: NA; v_gene: TRBV29-1; d_gene: NA; j_gene: TRBJ2-7; CDR3aa: CSVQAGVGYEQYF; CDR3nt: TGCAGCGTTCAGGCAGGGGTTGGCTACGAGCAGTACTTC
abundance: few; v_gene: TRBV5-1; d_gene: TRBD1; j_gene: TRBJ1-2; CDR3aa: CASSLGRGQSNNYGYTF; CDR3nt: TGCGCCAGCAGCTTGGGTAGGGGACAGTCAAACAACTATGGCTACACCTTC
abundance: NA; v_gene: TRBV9; d_gene: TRBD1; j_gene: TRBJ2-7; CDR3aa: CASSVGQGVGYEQYF; CDR3nt: TGTGCCAGCAGCGTAGGACAGGGGGTCGGGTACGAGCAGTACTTC
abundance: NA; v_gene: TRBV6-5; d_gene: NA; j_gene: TRBJ1-5; CDR3aa: CASSYSIGTLLSGQHF; CDR3nt: TGTGCCAGCAGTTACTCTATAGGGACTCTCCTTAGCGGTCAGCATTTT
abundance: NA; v_gene: TRBV4-3; d_gene: TRBD2; j_gene: TRBJ2-1; CDR3aa: CASSSGTSGYNEQFF; CDR3nt: TGCGCCAGCAGTTCCGGGACTAGCGGGTACAATGAGCAGTTCTTC
abundance: NA; v_gene: TRBV9; d_gene: NA; j_gene: TRBJ1-2; CDR3aa: CASSVEQEANYGYTF; CDR3nt: TGTGCCAGCAGCGTAGAGCAGGAAGCTAACTATGGCTACACCTTC
abundance: NA; v_gene: TRBV18; d_gene: NA; j_gene: TRBJ1-3; CDR3aa: CASSLLRPTGTDGNTIYF; CDR3nt: TGTGCCAGCTCACTCCTCAGGCCTACAGGGACGGATGGAAACACCATATATTTT
abundance: NA; v_gene: TRBV9; d_gene: TRBD1; j_gene: TRBJ2-6; CDR3aa: CASSVGTGGAGANVLTF; CDR3nt: TGTGCCAGCAGCGTGGGGACAGGGGGCGCAGGGGCCAACGTCCTGACTTTC
abundance: medium-sized; v_gene: TRBV30; d_gene: NA; j_gene: TRBJ1-3; CDR3aa: CAWSVLENTIYF; CDR3nt: TGTGCCTGGAGTGTGTTAGAAAACACCATATATTTT
abundance: NA; v_gene: TRBV19; d_gene: TRBD1; j_gene: TRBJ2-7; CDR3aa: CASRSKQGASYEQYF; CDR3nt: TGTGCCAGTAGGTCTAAACAGGGGGCCTCCTACGAGCAGTACTTC
abundance: NA; v_gene: TRBV10-2; d_gene: NA; j_gene: TRBJ1-1; CDR3aa: CASSESGGTEAFF; CDR3nt: TGCGCCAGCAGTGAGTCGGGGGGAACTGAAGCTTTCTTT
abundance: NA; v_gene: TRBV28; d_gene: NA; j_gene: TRBJ1-1; CDR3aa: CASSLWSDGGLNTEAFF; CDR3nt: TGTGCCAGCAGTTTATGGTCGGATGGAGGGTTGAACACTGAAGCTTTCTTT
abundance: once; v_gene: TRBV4-1; d_gene: TRBD1; j_gene: TRBJ1-5; CDR3aa: CASSLGQDFNQPQHF; CDR3nt: TGCGCCAGCAGCCTTGGACAGGATTTCAATCAGCCCCAGCATTTT
abundance: NA; v_gene: TRBV7-3; d_gene: NA; j_gene: TRBJ2-1; CDR3aa: CASSLNQGMGEQFF; CDR3nt: TGTGCCAGCAGCTTAAATCAGGGCATGGGTGAGCAGTTCTTC
abundance: NA; v_gene: TRBV4-1; d_gene: TRBD1; j_gene: TRBJ2-5; CDR3aa: CASSLGTGGKTQYF; CDR3nt: TGCGCCAGCAGCCTTGGGACAGGGGGCAAGACCCAGTACTTC
abundance: few; v_gene: TRBV7-9; d_gene: NA; j_gene: TRBJ1-1; CDR3aa: CASSLGRGAFF; CDR3nt: TGTGCCAGCAGCTTAGGCAGGGGAGCTTTCTTT
abundance: NA; v_gene: TRBV6-6; d_gene: TRBD1; j_gene: TRBJ2-7; CDR3aa: CASSYLDRGTYEQYF; CDR3nt: TGTGCCAGCAGTTACCTCGACAGGGGAACCTACGAGCAGTACTTC
abundance: NA; v_gene: TRBV7-2; d_gene: NA; j_gene: TRBJ1-1; CDR3aa: CASSLEGSATEAFF; CDR3nt: TGTGCCAGCAGCTTAGAGGGGTCGGCGACTGAAGCTTTCTTT
abundance: NA; v_gene: TRBV20-1; d_gene: TRBD1; j_gene: TRBJ1-1; CDR3aa: CSARQGTEAFF; CDR3nt: TGCAGTGCTCGACAGGGGACTGAAGCTTTCTTT
abundance: NA; v_gene: TRBV4-1; d_gene: NA; j_gene: TRBJ2-1; CDR3aa: CASSQVEANEQFF; CDR3nt: TGCGCCAGCAGCCAAGTTGAGGCCAATGAGCAGTTCTTC
abundance: NA; v_gene: TRBV27; d_gene: NA; j_gene: TRBJ1-5; CDR3aa: CASSFRGYNQPQHF; CDR3nt: TGTGCCAGCAGTTTCCGAGGGTACAATCAGCCCCAGCATTTT
abundance: NA; v_gene: TRBV19; d_gene: NA; j_gene: TRBJ2-7; CDR3aa: CASSIGPSSYEQYF; CDR3nt: TGTGCCAGTAGTATAGGGCCGTCCTCCTACGAGCAGTACTTC
abundance: NA; v_gene: TRBV29-1; d_gene: NA; j_gene: TRBJ2-1; CDR3aa: CSATGAVYNEQFF; CDR3nt: TGCAGCGCTACCGGTGCGGTTTACAATGAGCAGTTCTTC
abundance: NA; v_gene: TRBV6-1; d_gene: NA; j_gene: TRBJ2-7; CDR3aa: CASSELNSYEQYF; CDR3nt: TGTGCCAGCAGTGAGCTGAACTCCTACGAGCAGTACTTC
abundance: NA; v_gene: TRBV5-1; d_gene: NA; j_gene: TRBJ2-7; CDR3aa: CASGHQGFGSYEQYF; CDR3nt: TGCGCCAGCGGACACCAGGGGTTCGGATCCTACGAGCAGTACTTC
abundance: NA; v_gene: TRBV6-5; d_gene: TRBD1; j_gene: TRBJ1-5; CDR3aa: CASADRSAANQPQHF; CDR3nt: TGTGCCAGCGCGGACAGGAGTGCAGCCAATCAGCCCCAGCATTTT
abundance: NA; v_gene: TRBV9; d_gene: NA; j_gene: TRBJ1-2; CDR3aa: CASSLLSTNYGYTF; CDR3nt: TGTGCCAGCAGCCTCCTGAGTACTAACTATGGCTACACCTTC
abundance: NA; v_gene: TRBV7-8; d_gene: TRBD2; j_gene: TRBJ2-3; CDR3aa: CASSLAWPGLASTDTQYF; CDR3nt: TGTGCCAGCAGCTTAGCGTGGCCGGGACTAGCGAGCACAGATACGCAGTATTTT